The subject of this entry is one T cell receptor (beta chain). Its antigen remains unidentified. The authors ran a second PCR of roughly 6 to 12 cycles using a sample-barcoded 5' primer and a J-beta primer mix. Tagging of each cDNA molecule was performed by a template-switch adaptor with 12 random nucleotides. Samples each returned at least 2.5 million CDR3-containing paired-end reads. TCRdb ran MiXCR on the 5' RACE reads and lists one entry per CDR3 protein. The table has about 1,800,000 distinct CDR3 sequences, roughly 27% seen once. The record originates from a study of blood T cells in healthy people across ages. Study results and limitations: Donor CMV status was unknown, possibly confounding expanded clonotype changes. Those diversity estimates obtained from one million T cells were thought to be underestimates.

CDR1 is SGHKS and CDR2 is YYEKEE in the germline V gene (reference sequence). The CDR3 consists of 16 residues. J lost 6 bases, V lost 0 bases, and 6 bases had no gene match. Sequencing was performed on blood. The chain couples TRBV5-5 to TRBJ2-1; 10 bases are shared with TRBD2. This clonotype originated in a young woman in good health. CDR3 sequence: CASSLELAGGRNEQFF. CDR3 coding DNA: TGTGCCAGCAGCTTGGAGTTAGCGGGGGGACGCAATGAGCAGTTCTTC.